Listed here are 7 T cell receptor beta chains from one sample, sequenced in a study of OX40 agonist ivuxolimab in advanced cancers. TCRdb keeps only in-frame clones here, not all; method: immunoSEQ multiplex PCR. The table records more than 50,000 clones, less than 85% of them present only once. Here the sequenced sample was CD4+ or CD8+ T cells sorted from blood, taken in a trial of the OX40 agonist ivuxolimab. These TCRs come from an adult with an advanced solid tumor such as melanoma, head and neck, liver or kidney cancer.

The genes are TRBV5-8 and TRBJ2-4; D possibly corresponds to TRBD1 (5 bases). Trimming removed 2 bases from V and 1 base from J, with 22 bases in between. This CDR3 region has 19 residues. CDR1 is SGHTS, CDR2 YDEGEE, per germline. The CDR3 sequence: CASSFGHYAFDAAKNIQYF. CDR3 DNA: TGTGCCAGCAGCTTCGGACACTACGCGTTCGACGCGGCCAAAAACATTCAGTACTTC.

The chain has TRBV19 and TRBJ2-4, with no clear D. The CDR3 contains 13 residues. Trimming shortened V by 4 bases and J by 8 bases, and 12 bases separated the two germline ends. Per the germline V gene, CDR1 is LNHDA and CDR2 is SQIVND (reference sequence). DNA for the CDR3: TGTGCCAGTAGTAGGGTACCGAAGGACATTCAGTACTTC. Translating it yields CASSRVPKDIQYF.

The gene calls are TRBV18 and TRBJ2-1; no reliable D call. The CDR3 has 16 residues. Germline-derived CDR1 and CDR2 are KGHSH and LQKENI. Trimming removed 3 bases at V and 0 bases at J, with 12 bases between. The CDR3 is CASSPRSPASYNEQFF. The CDR3 DNA sequence: TGTGCCAGCTCACCGCGATCTCCCGCCTCCTACAATGAGCAGTTCTTC.

The chain joins TRBV19 to TRBJ1-1, with 8 nucleotides matching TRBD1. This CDR3 is 14 amino acids long. V lost 7 bases and J lost 5; bases outside the gene matches: 9. Germline CDR1 reads LNHDA; CDR2 reads SQIVND (reference sequence). The CDR3 coding sequence is TGTGCCAGTATTCGGACAGGGCGAGGGACTGAAGCTTTCTTT. Translated, it gives CASIRTGRGTEAFF.

The rearrangement uses TRBV29-1 and TRBJ1-2; D is perhaps TRBD1 (6 bases). The CDR3 length is 15 residues. V shed 4 bases and J shed 8 bases, with 23 bases lying between them. CDR1 is SQVTM, CDR2 ANQGSEA, per germline. The CDR3 coding sequence is TGCAGCGTTGCCCGTCTCTCAGGGGAAGTGGGGGGCTACACCTTC. Translation: CSVARLSGEVGGYTF.

This chain uses TRBV29-1 with TRBJ1-2; TRBD1 agrees at 7 bases. The CDR3 totals 13 residues. CDR1 and CDR2 from the germline V gene are SQVTM and ANQGSEA. Trimming removed 6 bases from V and 8 bases from J; junction bases left unmatched: 12. In DNA form, the CDR3 reads TGCAGCGTACGACAGGGAGGAGGTGAAGGCTACACCTTC. Translating gives CSVRQGGGEGYTF.

This chain joins TRBV7-8 and TRBJ1-2; D is ambiguous. V lost 4 bases and J lost 4, with 10 bases in between. The length of the CDR3 is 13 residues. The V gene's germline CDR1 is SGHVS and CDR2 FQNEAQ. The CDR3 sequence: CASSSGPSYGYTF. CDR3 coding DNA: TGTGCCAGCAGCTCCGGGCCCAGCTATGGCTACACCTTC.